This entry features one T cell receptor (beta chain) sequence. Mismatch with germline at one junction end may stem from a read error. The protocol was immunoSEQ multiplex PCR, while the TCRdb copy is restricted to in-frame clones and leaves out a portion. The sample has 38,000 or so clones, about 83% seen once; the top ten hold about 17%. The CDR3 spans 14 residues. Germline V lookup: CDR1 WSHSY, CDR2 SAAADI. The sample originates from a study of PD-L1 blockade in urothelial cancer. This receptor was obtained from a man in his sixties with urothelial cancer. The chain links TRBV10-2 to TRBJ2-1; D is ambiguous. Source: PBMCs, taken around atezolizumab (anti-PD-L1) treatment. CDR3 in DNA: TGCGCCAGCAGTGGTAAGCGCCCCTACCATGAGCAGTTCTTC. Its protein is CASSGKRPYHEQFF.